One TCR beta chain is described in this entry. The data originate from a study of blood T cell repertoires in COVID-19. The CDR3 has 18 amino acids. Germline CDR1 MDHEN, CDR2 SYDVKM. V lost 8 bases and J 1 base, leaving 26 bases between the germline ends. The data were produced by immunoSEQ multiplex PCR, yet TCRdb's version contains in-frame clones alone and is incomplete. The sample yields 300,000 to 350,000 clones, around nine tenths seen once. One Seattle source followed patients from active infection through their disease course. The chain employs TRBV28 and TRBJ1-1; D may be TRBD1 (6 bases). The TCR comes from a woman in her seventies with COVID-19, enrolled during active disease. The sequenced sample consisted of peripheral blood. The CDR3 spells CASHSWAQGGRENTEAFF. The CDR3 DNA follows: TGTGCCAGCCACTCCTGGGCACAGGGAGGGAGAGAGAACACTGAAGCTTTCTTT. Full variable domain (remainder filled in from reference TRBV28 and TRBJ1-1): DVKVTQSSRYLVKRTGEKVFLECVQDMDHENMFWYRQDPGLGLRLIYFSYDVKMKEKGDIPEGYSVSREKKERFSLILESASTNQTSMYLCASHSWAQGGRENTEAFFGQGTRLTVV.